This T cell receptor (beta chain) was observed in a study of early T cells in non-severe SARS-CoV-2 infection. TCRdb re-called the 5' RACE reads through MiXCR, storing one row per CDR3 protein. The profile shows 20,000 to 25,000 distinct CDR3 sequences, 4.5% to 5.5% of them singletons. This clonotype appeared many times. The germline V gene encodes CDR1 SGHTS and CDR2 YDEGEE. With 6 bases removed from V and 1 base from J, the gap between germline ends came to 9 bases. The CDR3 sequence is 13 residues long. The receptor was isolated from an adult who was a healthcare worker with PCR-confirmed SARS-CoV-2 infection or an uninfected control (not recorded which). Sequencing used whole blood. This chain joins TRBV5-8 and TRBJ2-3, with D possibly being TRBD2 (5 bases). The DNA of the CDR3 is TGTGCCAGCACCCGGGGAGGCACAGATACGCAGTATTTT. Amino acids: CASTRGGTDTQYF.